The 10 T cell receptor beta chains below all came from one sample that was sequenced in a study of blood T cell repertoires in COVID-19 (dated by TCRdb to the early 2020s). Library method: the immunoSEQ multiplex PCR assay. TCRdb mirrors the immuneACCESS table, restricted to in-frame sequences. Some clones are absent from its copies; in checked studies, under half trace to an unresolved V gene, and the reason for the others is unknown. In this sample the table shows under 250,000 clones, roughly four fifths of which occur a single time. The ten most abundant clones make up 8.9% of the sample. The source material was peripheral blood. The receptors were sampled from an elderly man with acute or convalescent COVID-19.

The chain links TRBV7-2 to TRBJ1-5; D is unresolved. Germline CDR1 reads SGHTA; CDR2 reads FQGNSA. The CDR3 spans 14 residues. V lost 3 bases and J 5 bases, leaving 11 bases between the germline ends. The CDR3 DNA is TGTGCCAGCAGCTTTAAACCGAGCCATCAGCCCCAGCATTTT. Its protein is CASSFKPSHQPQHF.

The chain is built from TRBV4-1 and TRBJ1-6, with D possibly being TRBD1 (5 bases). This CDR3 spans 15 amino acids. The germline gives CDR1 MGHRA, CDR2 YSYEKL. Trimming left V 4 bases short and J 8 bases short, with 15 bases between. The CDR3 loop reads CASSLPAREDSPLHF. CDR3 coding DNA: TGCGCCAGCAGCCTCCCGGCCAGGGAGGATTCACCCCTCCACTTT.

The CDR3 bases are TGCGCCAGTCGAGGGACTCCCACAGATACGCAGTATTTT. This translates into CASRGTPTDTQYF. The gene calls are TRBV5-1 and TRBJ2-3; possible D gene TRBD2, 6 bases. Germline V CDR1 and CDR2: SGHRS, YFSETQ. The germline V and J ends were trimmed by 8 bases and 2 bases, with 12 bases remaining between them. The CDR3 is 13 residues long.

This CDR3 is CASSIVSQGFNQPQHF. The CDR3 coding sequence is TGTGCCAGTAGTATAGTCAGCCAGGGCTTCAATCAGCCCCAGCATTTT. The V and J genes are TRBV19 and TRBJ1-5; a weak D match, TRBD1 (5 bases). The CDR3 runs 16 residues. Germline loops: CDR1 LNHDA, CDR2 SQIVND (reference sequence). Trimming took off 1 base at V and 3 bases at J, with 13 bases between the two ends.

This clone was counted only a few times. CDR3 protein: CASSQDPRTGVNSPLHF. CDR3 DNA: TGTGCCAGCAGCCAAGATCCTCGGACAGGGGTAAATTCACCCCTCCACTTT. This chain links TRBV14 with TRBJ1-6; 9 nucleotides match TRBD1. CDR1 SGHDN and CDR2 FVKESK come from the germline V gene. This CDR3 has 17 residues. Germline trimming cut 0 bases from V and 7 bases from J; bases unmatched to any gene: 7.

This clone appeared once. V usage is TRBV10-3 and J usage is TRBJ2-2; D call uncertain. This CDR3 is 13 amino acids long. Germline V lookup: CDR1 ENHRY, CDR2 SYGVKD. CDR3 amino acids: CAHRALDTGELFF. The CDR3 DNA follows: TGTGCTCACAGAGCCCTGGACACCGGGGAGCTGTTTTTT.

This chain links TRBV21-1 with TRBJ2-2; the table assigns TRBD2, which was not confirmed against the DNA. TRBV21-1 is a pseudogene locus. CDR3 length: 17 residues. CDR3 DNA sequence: TGTGCCAGCAGCAAAGGAAGGGCCGGTTGGAGGACCGGGGAGCTGTTTTTT. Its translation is CASSKGRAGWRTGELFF.

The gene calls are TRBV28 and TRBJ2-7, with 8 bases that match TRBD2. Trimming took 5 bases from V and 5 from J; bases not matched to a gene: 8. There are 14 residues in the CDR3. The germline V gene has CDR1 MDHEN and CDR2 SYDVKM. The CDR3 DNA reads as TGTGCCAGCAGTACGGGGACTAGTCCCAACGAGCAGTACTTC. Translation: CASSTGTSPNEQYF.

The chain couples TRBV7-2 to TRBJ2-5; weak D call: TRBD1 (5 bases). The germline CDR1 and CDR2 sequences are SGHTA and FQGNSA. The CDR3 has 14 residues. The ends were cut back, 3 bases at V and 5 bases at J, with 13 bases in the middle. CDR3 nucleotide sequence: TGTGCCAGCAGCTTTCAGGGCCCAGGGGAGACCCAGTACTTC. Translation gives CASSFQGPGETQYF.

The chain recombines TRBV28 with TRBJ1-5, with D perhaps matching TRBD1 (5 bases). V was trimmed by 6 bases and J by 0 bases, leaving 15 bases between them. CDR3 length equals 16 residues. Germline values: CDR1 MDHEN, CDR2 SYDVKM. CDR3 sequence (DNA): TGTGCCAGCAGCCCCGACAGCATGTATAGCAATCAGCCCCAGCATTTT. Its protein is CASSPDSMYSNQPQHF.